The 16 T cell receptor beta chains below all came from one sample that was sequenced in a study of CXCR3-negative and CXCR3-positive naive CD8 T cells. Study observations and caveats: Higher TRB CDR3 hydrophobicity marked CXCR3-positive naive cells relative to CXCR3-negative naive cells.

TRB cDNA libraries were made by UMI-labeled 5' RACE. TCRdb reprocessed the 5' RACE reads; each CDR3 protein has one entry and no DNA is given. The sample has over 150,000 distinct CDR3 sequences. These receptors lack a known antigen. The sample comprised naive CXCR3+ CD8+ T cells from blood. The subset here: CD45RO-CCR7+CD27+CD95- naive CD8+ T cells expressing CXCR3 (TNR3+). These receptors were taken from a human donor in good health. Some clones in this sample may be carry-over from other donors' samples.

The chain links TRBV6-2 or TRBV6-3 to TRBJ1-5; no DNA is available, so the TRBD1 call from TCRdb remains unchecked. This CDR3 comprises 15 residues. Germline CDR1 reads MNHEY; CDR2 reads SVGEGT. CDR3 region: CASLRPGQGYQPQHF.

The chain combines TRBV5-1 with TRBJ1-1; TCRdb lists TRBD1, though no DNA is available to test this call. The CDR3 is 14 residues long. Looked up from germline, CDR1 is SGHRS and CDR2 is YFSETQ. CDR3 sequence: CASSPGTGDTEAFF.

This chain links TRBV7-2 with TRBJ2-3; TCRdb lists TRBD2, though no DNA is available to test this call. Germline loops: CDR1 SGHTA, CDR2 FQGNSA. The CDR3 is made up of 17 amino acids. This CDR3 reads CASSLIIAGGPGDTQYF. The full variable domain, rest sourced from reference TRBV7-2 and TRBJ2-3, is GAGVSQSPSNKVTEKGKDVELRCDPISGHTALYWYRQSLGQGLEFLIYFQGNSAPDKSGLPSDRFSAERTGGSVSTLTIQRTQQEDSAVYLCASSLIIAGGPGDTQYFGPGTRLTVL.

V gene TRBV19 combines with J gene TRBJ2-2; as DNA is missing, the TRBD1 call by TCRdb cannot be tested. The germline V gene encodes CDR1 LNHDA and CDR2 SQIVND (reference sequence). This CDR3 comprises 13 residues. The CDR3 sequence: CATWTANTGELFF.

The chain has TRBV29-1 and TRBJ2-2. The germline CDR1 and CDR2 sequences are SQVTM and ANQGSEA. The CDR3 is made up of 12 amino acids. CDR3 in amino acids: CSVEGWTGELFF.

The rearrangement links TRBV7-9 to TRBJ2-1; absent DNA, TCRdb's TRBD2 call cannot be checked. The CDR3 has 15 residues. Germline CDR1 reads SEHNR; CDR2 reads FQNEAQ (reference sequence). This CDR3 is CASRSGTSGNNEQFF.

V usage is TRBV27 and J usage is TRBJ2-2; TCRdb lists TRBD2, though no DNA is available to test this call. CDR1 is MNHEY and CDR2 is SMNVEV in the germline V gene (reference sequence). This CDR3 comprises 16 residues. CDR3 sequence reads: CASSLAGVANTGELFF.

The genes are TRBV5-1 and TRBJ1-1; checking the TCRdb D call of TRBD1 is not possible without DNA. Germline assignment: CDR1 SGHRS and CDR2 YFSETQ. The CDR3 runs 15 residues. CDR3 amino acids: CASSFSDRINTEAFF.

This rearrangement joins TRBV29-1 to TRBJ2-1; the D call of TRBD2 rests on TCRdb alone, since no DNA is present to check it. The CDR3 length is 14 residues. Per the germline V gene, CDR1 is SQVTM and CDR2 is ANQGSEA. CDR3 amino acids: CSVDAGGLGNEQFF.

The V call is TRBV15, the J call TRBJ1-5; absent DNA, TCRdb's TRBD1 call cannot be checked. In germline, CDR1 is LNHNV, CDR2 YYDKDF (reference sequence). The CDR3 is 17 amino acids. The CDR3 loop is CATSSRTASLRYQPQHF.

J is TRBJ2-5 and V is TRBV29-1; TCRdb picks TRBD1, but there is no DNA to check that call. The CDR3 is made up of 11 amino acids. Germline values: CDR1 SQVTM, CDR2 ANQGSEA. CDR3 in amino acids: CSVPGSETQYF.

J is TRBJ2-7 and V is TRBV3-1. The CDR3 length is 16 residues. CDR1 is LGHDT, CDR2 YNNKEL, per germline (reference sequence). CDR3 amino acids: CASSAPAGSLPYEQYF.

The genes are TRBV13 and TRBJ2-2; the D call of TRBD2 rests on TCRdb alone, since no DNA is present to check it. CDR3 length equals 14 residues. Germline CDR1 and CDR2: PRHDT and FYEKMQ (reference sequence). CDR3 sequence: CASGLAGGPGELFF.

The chain employs TRBV28 and TRBJ1-2; TCRdb selects TRBD1, and the lack of DNA leaves this call unchecked. CDR1 is MDHEN and CDR2 is SYDVKM in the germline V gene. There are 12 residues in the CDR3. The CDR3 loop reads CASSSGLYGYTF.

V gene TRBV5-1 combines with J gene TRBJ2-3; absent DNA, TCRdb's TRBD1 call cannot be checked. Germline V lookup: CDR1 SGHRS, CDR2 YFSETQ. The CDR3 contains 15 residues. CDR3 loop: CASAPGEWSTDTQYF.

This chain links TRBV5-1 with TRBJ1-1. The germline V gene has CDR1 SGHRS and CDR2 YFSETQ. The CDR3 sequence is 14 residues long. CDR3 amino acids: CASSLEVAEPEAFF.